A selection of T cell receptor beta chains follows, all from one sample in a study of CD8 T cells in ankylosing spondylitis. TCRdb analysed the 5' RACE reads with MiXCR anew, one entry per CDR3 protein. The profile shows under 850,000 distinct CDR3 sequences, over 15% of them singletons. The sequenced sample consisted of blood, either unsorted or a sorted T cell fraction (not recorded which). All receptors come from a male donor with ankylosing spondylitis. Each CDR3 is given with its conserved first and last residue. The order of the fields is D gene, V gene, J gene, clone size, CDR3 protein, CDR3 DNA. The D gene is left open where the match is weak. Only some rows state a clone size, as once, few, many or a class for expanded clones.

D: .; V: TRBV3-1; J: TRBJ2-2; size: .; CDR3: CASSLGPGAGELFF; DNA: TGTGCCAGCAGCCTGGGCCCTGGGGCCGGGGAGCTGTTTTTT
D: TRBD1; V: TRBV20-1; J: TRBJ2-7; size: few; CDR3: CSARDRTGSGYEQYF; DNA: TGCAGTGCTAGAGATAGGACAGGGAGCGGCTACGAGCAGTACTTC
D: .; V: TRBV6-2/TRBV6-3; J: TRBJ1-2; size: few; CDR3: CASSYAVGQTTGYTF; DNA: TGTGCCAGCAGTTACGCAGTTGGACAGACTACTGGCTACACCTTC
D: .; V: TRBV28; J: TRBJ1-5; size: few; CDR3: CASRQSAAGRQPQHF; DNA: TGTGCCAGCAGACAATCGGCGGCAGGTCGTCAGCCCCAGCATTTT
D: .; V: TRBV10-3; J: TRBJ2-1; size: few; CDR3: CAISVTDRPNNEQFF; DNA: TGTGCCATCAGCGTGACGGACAGACCCAACAATGAGCAGTTCTTC
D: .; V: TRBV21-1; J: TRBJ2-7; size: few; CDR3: CASSKGDGGTYEQYF; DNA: TGTGCCAGCAGCAAGGGGGACGGGGGGACCTACGAGCAGTACTTC
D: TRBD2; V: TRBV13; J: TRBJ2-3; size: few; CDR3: CASSELAGGSRTQYF; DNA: TGTGCCAGCAGCGAACTAGCGGGAGGGAGCCGTACGCAGTATTTT
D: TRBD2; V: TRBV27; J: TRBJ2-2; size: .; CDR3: CASSATSGLNTGELFF; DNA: TGTGCCAGCAGTGCTACTAGCGGGCTGAACACCGGGGAGCTGTTTTTT
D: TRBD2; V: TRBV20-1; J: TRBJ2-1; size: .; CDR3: CSARAGTTPYNEQFF; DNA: TGCAGTGCCCGAGCCGGGACTACTCCCTACAATGAGCAGTTCTTC
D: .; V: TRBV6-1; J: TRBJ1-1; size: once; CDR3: CASSRGRPDTEAFF; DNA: TGTGCCAGCAGCCGGGGGAGGCCGGACACTGAAGCTTTCTTT
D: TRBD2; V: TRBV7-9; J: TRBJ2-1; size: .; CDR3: CASRPPGREPNNEQFF; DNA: TGTGCCAGCAGACCCCCGGGGCGGGAGCCCAACAATGAGCAGTTCTTC
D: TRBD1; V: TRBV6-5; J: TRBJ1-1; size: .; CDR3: CASSYRGPPNTEAFF; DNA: TGTGCCAGCAGTTATAGGGGGCCCCCGAACACTGAAGCTTTCTTT
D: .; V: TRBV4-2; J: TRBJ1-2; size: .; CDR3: CASSQDRAVPRYTF; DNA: TGTGCCAGCAGCCAAGATAGGGCAGTACCTCGGTACACCTTC
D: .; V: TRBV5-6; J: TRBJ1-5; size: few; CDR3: CASSFGIGDQPQHF; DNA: TGTGCCAGCAGCTTCGGAATTGGGGATCAGCCCCAGCATTTT
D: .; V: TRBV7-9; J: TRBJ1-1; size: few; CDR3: CASTRQTENTEAFF; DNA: TGTGCCAGCACCCGACAGACAGAGAACACTGAAGCTTTCTTT
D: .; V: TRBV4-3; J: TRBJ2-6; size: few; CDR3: CASSPFSVSSGANVLTF; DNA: TGCGCCAGCAGCCCTTTTTCAGTTAGCTCTGGGGCCAACGTCCTGACTTTC
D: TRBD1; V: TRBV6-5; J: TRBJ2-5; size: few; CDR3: CASSWDSQETQYF; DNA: TGTGCCAGCAGTTGGGACAGCCAAGAGACCCAGTACTTC
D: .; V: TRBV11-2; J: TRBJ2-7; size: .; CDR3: CASSRGGLFGYEQYF; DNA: TGTGCCAGCAGTAGGGGGGGACTCTTCGGGTACGAGCAGTACTTC
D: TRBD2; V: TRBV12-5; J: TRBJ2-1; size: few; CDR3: CASGWEGQLLVHEQFF; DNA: TGTGCTAGTGGTTGGGAGGGCCAACTCCTCGTGCATGAGCAGTTCTTC
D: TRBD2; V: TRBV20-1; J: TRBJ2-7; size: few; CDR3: CSARPGLEIYEQYF; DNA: TGCAGTGCTAGGCCGGGACTAGAGATCTACGAGCAGTACTTC
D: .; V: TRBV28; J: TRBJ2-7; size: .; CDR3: CASSLWGSRVAEYF; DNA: TGTGCCAGCAGTTTATGGGGATCTAGGGTAGCTGAGTACTTC
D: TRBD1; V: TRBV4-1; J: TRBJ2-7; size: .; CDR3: CASSPMGTGGNEQYF; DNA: TGCGCCAGCAGCCCCATGGGGACAGGAGGCAACGAGCAGTACTTC
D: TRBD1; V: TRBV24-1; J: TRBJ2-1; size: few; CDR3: CATVSGGDEQFF; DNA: TGTGCCACCGTCTCAGGGGGCGATGAGCAGTTCTTC
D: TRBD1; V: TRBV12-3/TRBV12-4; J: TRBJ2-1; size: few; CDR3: CASRLTGANEQFF; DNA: TGTGCCAGCAGACTTACAGGGGCGAATGAGCAGTTCTTC
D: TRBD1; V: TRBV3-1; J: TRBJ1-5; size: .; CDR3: CASSQDPGGGQPQHF; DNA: TGTGCCAGCAGCCAAGACCCAGGGGGCGGTCAGCCCCAGCATTTT
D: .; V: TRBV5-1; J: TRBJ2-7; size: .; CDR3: CASSLAGGTVTYEQYF; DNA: TGCGCCAGCAGCTTGGCCGGGGGGACAGTGACCTACGAGCAGTACTTC
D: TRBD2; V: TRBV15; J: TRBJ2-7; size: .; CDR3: CATSTHRLLAGVGEQYF; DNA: TGTGCCACCAGCACACACCGCCTACTAGCGGGAGTAGGCGAGCAGTACTTC
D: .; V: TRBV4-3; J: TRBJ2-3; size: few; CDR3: CASSQDWRAVDTQYF; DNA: TGCGCCAGCAGCCAAGATTGGCGGGCGGTGGATACGCAGTATTTT
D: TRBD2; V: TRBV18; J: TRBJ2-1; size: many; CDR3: CASSPGLAGNNEQFF; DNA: TGTGCCAGCAGCCCAGGACTAGCGGGCAACAATGAGCAGTTCTTC
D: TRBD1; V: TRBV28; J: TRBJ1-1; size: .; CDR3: CASRSGDSRNTEAFF; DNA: TGTGCCAGCAGAAGTGGGGACAGCCGGAACACTGAAGCTTTCTTT
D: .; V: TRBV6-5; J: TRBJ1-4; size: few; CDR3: CASSYGRGNEKLFF; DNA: TGTGCCAGCAGTTACGGCAGGGGTAATGAAAAACTGTTTTTT
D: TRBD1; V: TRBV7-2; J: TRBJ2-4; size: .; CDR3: CASSSSRDRGENIQYF; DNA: TGTGCCAGCAGCTCTAGCCGGGACAGGGGTGAAAACATTCAGTACTTC
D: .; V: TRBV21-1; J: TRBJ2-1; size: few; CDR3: CASSKGGLAGDEQFF; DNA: TGTGCCAGCAGCAAAGGGGGTCTAGCGGGGGATGAGCAGTTCTTC
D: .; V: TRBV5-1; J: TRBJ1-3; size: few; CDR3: CASSSGPSTENSGNTIYF; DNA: TGCGCCAGCAGCTCGGGTCCTTCGACGGAAAACTCTGGAAACACCATATATTTT
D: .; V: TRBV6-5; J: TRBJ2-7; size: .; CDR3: CASSYGRSQSTYEQYF; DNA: TGTGCCAGCAGTTACGGGCGGAGTCAGAGCACCTACGAGCAGTACTTC
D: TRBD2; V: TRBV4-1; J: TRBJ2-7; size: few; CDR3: CASSQSGSSSYEQYF; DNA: TGCGCCAGCAGCCAGAGCGGGAGTTCTTCCTACGAGCAGTACTTC
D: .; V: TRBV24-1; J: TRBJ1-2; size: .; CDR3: CATSAQRPPYGYTF; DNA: TGTGCCACCAGTGCCCAAAGGCCCCCATATGGCTACACCTTC
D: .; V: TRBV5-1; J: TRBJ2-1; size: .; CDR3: CASSLNYNYNEQFF; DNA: TGCGCCAGCAGCTTGAACTACAACTACAATGAGCAGTTCTTC
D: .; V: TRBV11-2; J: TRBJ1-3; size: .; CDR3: CASTDSTVRNTIYF; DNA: TGTGCCAGCACAGACTCAACCGTCAGAAACACCATATATTTT
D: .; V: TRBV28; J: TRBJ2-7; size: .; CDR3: CATHAGHLYEQYF; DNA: TGTGCCACTCACGCCGGCCACCTCTACGAGCAGTACTTC